This T cell receptor (beta chain) came from a study of T cell responses to AZD1222 COVID-19 vaccine. Study results and caveats: Rises in breadth and depth of Spike-specific TCRs came after two AZD1222 doses. After the peak T cell response, and only then, were repertoires sampled. Donors were chiefly white British, with a greater number of females, and clonal diversity was perhaps underestimated.

This CDR3 region has 14 residues. The germline V gene has CDR1 MNHEY and CDR2 SVGEGT. With 2 bases removed from V and 5 bases from J, the gap between germline ends came to 10 bases. The data were produced by immunoSEQ multiplex PCR, yet TCRdb's version contains in-frame clones alone and is incomplete. The top ten clones hold less than 3.5% of a sample with around 100,000 clones, about 87% of them seen once. Comment on this clone: Its antigen remains unknown.

The sequencing here drew on peripheral blood, taken on day 0 of AZD1222 vaccination. V gene TRBV6-2 or TRBV6-3 combines with J gene TRBJ2-4; the D is unclear. The clonotype comes from an adult in good health. The CDR3 region has the DNA TGTGCCAGCAGTTACGATGCGGCGGAAAACATTCAGTACTTC. The encoded protein is CASSYDAAENIQYF.